This record concerns one T cell receptor (beta chain) sequence. The sample comes from a study of blood T cell repertoires in COVID-19. Overall study context: T cells, B-cell-depleted T cells, or PBMCs provided the cDNA or gDNA that served as material.

Cohorts were assigned according to the clinical history that participants reported. Method: immunoSEQ multiplex PCR; TCRdb's copy keeps in-frame clones and lacks some. The data show over 200,000 clones, around nine tenths seen once. Germline assignment: CDR1 SGHAT and CDR2 FQNNGV. With V trimmed by 5 bases and J by 0 bases, 10 bases remained unmatched. The CDR3 consists of 17 residues. This sequence originates from a man aged 35-49 years who had recovered from COVID-19. The V and J genes are TRBV11-2 and TRBJ2-3, with 8 bases aligning to TRBD2. Sequencing was carried out using PBMCs or T cells enriched from blood (not recorded which). The CDR3 loop reads CASSALTSVPSTDTQYF. The CDR3, as DNA: TGTGCCAGCAGCGCCTTGACTAGCGTACCTAGCACAGATACGCAGTATTTT.